This note documents a single T cell receptor (beta chain) sequence. No antigen is known for it. Measured with immunoSEQ multiplex PCR; TCRdb has only the in-frame clones, and not every one. This sample has approximately 140,000 clones, with 84% found just once. The sample comes from a study of cytomegalovirus exposure and HLA in healthy donors. Study at large: The 95 to 150 validation repertoires used the same platform as the 500 to 700 first-cohort repertoires, a later analysis reported.

Study findings and constraints: There were 150 to 200 TCR beta chains listed as cytomegalovirus-associated. High sensitivity and specificity were reportedly achieved when the classifier diagnosed cytomegalovirus status.

The donors were part of the 120-subject validation cohort, which stood apart from the 666-subject first cohort. This TCR was sampled from a woman aged 25 to 39 in good health and CMV-seronegative. Sequencing was done on a sample of PBMCs.

CDR3 protein: CASSFRDIHSGANVLTF. The CDR3 DNA reads as TGTGCCAGCAGCTTCCGGGACATCCACTCTGGGGCCAACGTCCTGACTTTC. The V and J genes are TRBV9 and TRBJ2-6, with D possibly matching TRBD1 (6 bases). Germline V gene data show CDR1 as SGDLS and CDR2 as YYNGEE. V was shortened by 4 bases and J by 0 bases, with 14 bases between the two germline ends. This CDR3 is 17 amino acids long.